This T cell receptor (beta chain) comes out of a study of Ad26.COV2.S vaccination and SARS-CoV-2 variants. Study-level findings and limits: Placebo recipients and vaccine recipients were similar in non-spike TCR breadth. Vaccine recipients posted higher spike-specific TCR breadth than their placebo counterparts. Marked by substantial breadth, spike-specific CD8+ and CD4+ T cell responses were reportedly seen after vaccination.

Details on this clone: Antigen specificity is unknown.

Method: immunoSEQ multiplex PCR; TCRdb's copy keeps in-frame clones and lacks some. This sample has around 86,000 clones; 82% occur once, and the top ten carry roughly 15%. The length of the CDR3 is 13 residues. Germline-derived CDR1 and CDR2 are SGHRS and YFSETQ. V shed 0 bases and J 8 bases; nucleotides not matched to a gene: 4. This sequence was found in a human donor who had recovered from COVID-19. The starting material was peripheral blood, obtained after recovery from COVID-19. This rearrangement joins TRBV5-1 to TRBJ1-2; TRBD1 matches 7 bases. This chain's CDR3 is CASSLGQGLGYTF. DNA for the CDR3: TGCGCCAGCAGCTTGGGACAGGGCTTGGGCTACACCTTC. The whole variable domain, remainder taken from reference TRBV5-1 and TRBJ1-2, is KAGVTQTPRYLIKTRGQQVTLSCSPISGHRSVSWYQQTPGQGLQFLFEYFSETQRNKGNFPGRFSGRQFSNSRSEMNVSTLELGDSALYLCASSLGQGLGYTFGSGTRLTVV.